Listed below are T cell receptor beta chains from one sample, sequenced in a study of T cell responses to AZD1222 COVID-19 vaccine. Only in-frame clones appear in the TCRdb table, and some are missing; sequencing was by immunoSEQ multiplex PCR. Seen here are some 18,000 clones, roughly 80% observed once, and the top ten hold around 20%. Material: peripheral blood, obtained 28 days after the second AZD1222 dose. The receptors were gathered from an adult who received the AZD1222 COVID-19 vaccine. Each CDR3 is given with its conserved first and last residue. Each record gives: CDR3 length, V gene, J gene, CDR3 protein.

cdr3_length: 14; v_call: TRBV9; j_call: TRBJ2-3; cdr3_aa: CASARGGGTDTQYF
cdr3_length: 15; v_call: TRBV7-2; j_call: TRBJ2-1; cdr3_aa: CASSLAYSNYNEQFF
cdr3_length: 20; v_call: TRBV5-5; j_call: TRBJ1-2; cdr3_aa: CASSLGVAGTGVPPNYGYTF
cdr3_length: 14; v_call: TRBV19; j_call: TRBJ1-4; cdr3_aa: CASVGRPNNEKLFF
cdr3_length: 18; v_call: TRBV5-5; j_call: TRBJ2-3; cdr3_aa: CASSHLDRGRASTDTQYF
cdr3_length: 15; v_call: TRBV5-8; j_call: TRBJ2-7; cdr3_aa: CASSPYGTPEDEQYF
cdr3_length: 16; v_call: TRBV12-5; j_call: TRBJ2-7; cdr3_aa: CASGVTRDRGLYEQYF
cdr3_length: 20; v_call: TRBV5-1; j_call: TRBJ2-5; cdr3_aa: CASSRLPSGTSGRARETQYF
cdr3_length: 12; v_call: TRBV12-3/TRBV12-4; j_call: TRBJ1-1; cdr3_aa: CASSRRGAEAFF
cdr3_length: 13; v_call: TRBV12-3/TRBV12-4; j_call: TRBJ2-5; cdr3_aa: CASSLNRQETQYF
cdr3_length: 14; v_call: TRBV11-3; j_call: TRBJ1-6; cdr3_aa: CASSSQGGNSPLHF
cdr3_length: 13; v_call: TRBV18; j_call: TRBJ1-1; cdr3_aa: CASSPSFSPEAFF
cdr3_length: 14; v_call: TRBV4-1; j_call: TRBJ2-5; cdr3_aa: CASSQGQVQETQYF
cdr3_length: 16; v_call: TRBV5-1; j_call: TRBJ2-1; cdr3_aa: CASSLGLAGDGSEQFF
cdr3_length: 16; v_call: TRBV7-9; j_call: TRBJ2-7; cdr3_aa: CASSLTDGVEYYEQYF
cdr3_length: 12; v_call: TRBV7-9; j_call: TRBJ1-3; cdr3_aa: CASSSTVNTIYF
cdr3_length: 14; v_call: TRBV27; j_call: TRBJ2-7; cdr3_aa: CASSLDRVRNEQYF